This T cell receptor (beta chain) comes out of a study of shared clonotypes between healthy human individuals (dated by TCRdb to the early 2020s). Regarding the study in general: The cohort comprised a couple of women and a few men aged 18 to 49 years. The study deeply sequenced blood TCR repertoires of about 5 healthy adults to estimate repertoire size and the extent of clonotype sharing between individuals. To increase sequencing depth and limit assay-specific biases, TCR repertoire library preparation and sequencing were carried out by different laboratories using diverse techniques. Each donor's leukapheresis produced roughly between roughly 0.85 and 9.5 billion PBMCs.

Using the deep immunoSEQ assay, TCR CDR3 regions were amplified from genomic DNA by multiplex PCR. For each cell subset, the extracted genomic DNA was distributed evenly across all wells of several immunoSEQ 96-well plates, and each plate served as one replicate. For unsorted PBMC, each replicate PCR was loaded with approximately 300 ng genomic DNA, equivalent to about 33,000 T cell genomes. Unsorted PBMC genomic DNA was sequenced across ten immunoSEQ deep assay plates. The purified libraries were quantified using a Qubit 3.0 fluorometer, sized with a Bioanalyzer 2100, and then quantified again using the KAPA Library Quantification kit. Every immunoSEQ 96-well plate was sequenced on a separate single-read 150-cycle Illumina NextSeq 550 flow cell. The study's own analysis went as follows. The immunoSEQ output contained only junctional sequences without quality scores, so filtering could not match that applied to full-length reads. Sequences were annotated with PyIR, a Python wrapper for IgBLAST v1.9, using IMGT germline references to assign V/J genes and CDR3. Any read was removed if the V/J assignment was weak (E-value above 1e-6), the CDR3 was missing, or the read contained stop codons, out-of-frame junctions, or ambiguous translated residues. V3J clonotypes were defined as sequences sharing the same inferred V gene, J gene, and CDR3 amino acid sequence. To compute the percentage overlap between repertoires, the number of shared unique clonotypes was divided by the size of the smaller repertoire. Repertoire richness was assessed with RTK rarefaction, the Chao1 estimator, and Recon v2.1 estimates of unobserved clonotypes. TCRdb re-hosts the immuneACCESS table, in-frame sequences only. Its copies lack some clones; in the studies checked, an unresolved V gene accounts for under half of them, and the cause for the rest is not known. The DNA was the basis for D and trimming; V, J and clone size are from that table. The sample profile shows more than 450,000 clones; 79% of them were found once. 10% to 15% of the sample belongs to the ten largest clones.

With regard to this clone: This receptor's antigen is unknown. It has no much larger one-base neighbor in the sample; base qualities were not kept.

The donors were healthy, HIV-negative adults with no recently reported acute infections or vaccinations. Only Caucasian adults living in Nashville, Tennessee, USA were represented among the donors. For unsorted samples, about 90 million PBMCs were counted and genomic DNA was extracted with the QIAamp DNA Blood Mini kit. Blood was obtained by leukapheresis, after which PBMCs were separated by Ficoll-Histopaque density gradient centrifugation and cryopreserved in liquid nitrogen vapor phase. The germline V gene encodes CDR1 SGHRS and CDR2 YFSETQ. From its cysteine to its phenylalanine, the CDR3 spans 15 amino acids. Left in the record is the CDR3 DNA by itself, 45 bases read in frame from the first base. V trim: 4 bases; J trim: 8 bases; unmatched bases: 10. On the study overall, not on this receptor specifically: Sampling was limited to blood, and TCR repertoires in tissue likely differ from TCR repertoires in blood. Because the study included only a small number of donors, the genetic and exposure-history diversity represented was limited. Pairwise subsampling led to the expectation that sequencing depth would affect the degree of clonotype sharing among donors.

The rearrangement combines TRBV5-1 with TRBJ1-4, and 8 bases in between align with TRBD1. The receptor was isolated from a woman aged 40-49 years in good health. Some clones in this sample may be carry-over from other donors' samples. The sequencing input was PBMCs. Here is the DNA: TGCGCCAGCAGCCCGGGACAGGTGGGAAGGGAAAAACTGTTTTTT. This translates into CASSPGQVGREKLFF.